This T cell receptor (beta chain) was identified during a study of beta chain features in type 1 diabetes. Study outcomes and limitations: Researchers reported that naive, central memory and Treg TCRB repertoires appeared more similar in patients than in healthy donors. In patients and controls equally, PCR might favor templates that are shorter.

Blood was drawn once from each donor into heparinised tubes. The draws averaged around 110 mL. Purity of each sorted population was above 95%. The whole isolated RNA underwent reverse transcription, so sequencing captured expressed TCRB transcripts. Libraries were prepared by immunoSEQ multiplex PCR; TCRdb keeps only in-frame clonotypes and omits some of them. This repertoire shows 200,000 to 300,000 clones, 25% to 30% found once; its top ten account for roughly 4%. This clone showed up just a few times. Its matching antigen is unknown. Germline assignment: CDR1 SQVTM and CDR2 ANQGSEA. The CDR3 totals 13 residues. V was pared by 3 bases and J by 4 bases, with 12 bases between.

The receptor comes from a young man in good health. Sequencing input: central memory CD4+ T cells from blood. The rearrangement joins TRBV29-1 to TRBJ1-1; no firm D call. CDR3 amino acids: CSVDEARGTEAFF. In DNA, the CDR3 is TGCAGCGTTGATGAGGCTCGGGGCACTGAAGCTTTCTTT.